Listed here are 18 T cell receptor beta chains from one sample, sequenced in a study of monozygotic twins with inflammatory bowel disease (dated by TCRdb to about 2019). Library creation used 5' RACE. The instrument given in TCRdb is Illumina HiSeq 2500. Following reprocessing of the reads by TCRdb, the data hold one row per CDR3 protein sequence and no DNA is available. In this sample's table one finds around 380,000 distinct CDR3 sequences. Of the sample, around 2.4% falls within the top ten clones. Source material: blood. The receptors were sampled from a human donor with ulcerative colitis or Crohn's disease, or a healthy co-twin of an affected twin (not recorded which).

V and J are TRBV7-3 and TRBJ1-1; TCRdb's D call, TRBD1, is unchecked because there is no DNA. Germline V gene sequence: CDR1 SGHTA, CDR2 FQGTGA. The CDR3 has 14 residues. This chain's CDR3 is CASSLGTASSEAFF.

The chain joins TRBV25-1 to TRBJ2-1; TCRdb's assignment of TRBD2 cannot be checked, as there is no DNA. Germline V gene lookup returns CDR1 MGHDK and CDR2 SYGVNS. The CDR3 totals 19 residues. The CDR3 region is CASSGTPGTSGRGYNEQFF. Full variable domain (rest looked up from reference TRBV25-1 and TRBJ2-1): EADIYQTPRYLVIGTGKKITLECSQTMGHDKMYWYQQDPGMELHLIHYSYGVNSTEKGDLSSESTVSRIRTEHFPLTLESARPSHTSQYLCASSGTPGTSGRGYNEQFFGPGTRLTVL.

The chain couples TRBV5-1 to TRBJ1-1; the D call from TCRdb, TRBD1, cannot be confirmed without DNA. The CDR3 has 14 amino acids. The germline V gene has CDR1 SGHRS and CDR2 YFSETQ. CDR3 in amino acids: CASSGQGVRTEAFF.

The rearrangement links TRBV5-1 to TRBJ1-1; TCRdb lists TRBD1, though no DNA is available to test this call. The CDR3 length is 14 residues. The germline V gene encodes CDR1 SGHRS and CDR2 YFSETQ. The CDR3: CASSLEGAGTEAFF.

The CDR3: CASSQEGLADGTDTQYF. This chain joins TRBV4-1 and TRBJ2-3; TCRdb's D gene call, TRBD2, goes unchecked for lack of DNA. CDR1 MGHRA and CDR2 YSYEKL come from the germline V gene. The CDR3 spans 17 residues.

The rearrangement uses TRBV15 and TRBJ2-7. The germline V gene encodes CDR1 LNHNV and CDR2 YYDKDF (reference sequence). The CDR3 runs to 13 residues. The CDR3 sequence: CATSRMDHYEQYF.

This rearrangement joins TRBV9 to TRBJ2-1; without DNA, the TCRdb call of TRBD2 cannot be checked. Germline lookup yields CDR1 SGDLS and CDR2 YYNGEE. The CDR3 is 11 residues long. The CDR3 region is CASSGSGEQFF.

The chain carries TRBV4-2 and TRBJ1-4; lacking DNA, the TRBD1 call made by TCRdb goes unchecked. From germline, CDR1 is LGHNA and CDR2 YNFKEQ. The CDR3 covers 14 residues. The CDR3 loop is CASSQPRGDEKLFF.

The chain links TRBV12-3 or TRBV12-4 to TRBJ2-7; TCRdb's assignment of TRBD2 cannot be checked, as there is no DNA. The CDR3 runs to 18 residues. The CDR3 sequence: CASTRGTSGRAGLDEQYF.

The chain uses TRBV18 and TRBJ1-5; without DNA, the TCRdb call of TRBD1 cannot be checked. The length of the CDR3 is 16 residues. The germline CDR1 and CDR2 sequences are KGHSH and LQKENI. The CDR3: CASSPPMGTGNQPQHF.

The chain employs TRBV20-1 and TRBJ1-5; TCRdb indicates TRBD1, and absent DNA this call remains unverified. This CDR3 spans 16 amino acids. Germline V gene data show CDR1 as DFQATT and CDR2 as SNEGSKA (reference sequence). This chain's CDR3 is CSARDLPGQGGQPQHF.

This chain links TRBV5-1 with TRBJ2-1; TCRdb returns TRBD2, unconfirmable since there is no DNA. Germline CDR1 and CDR2: SGHRS and YFSETQ. There are 12 residues in the CDR3. The CDR3 sequence is CASSFEGDEQFF.

The rearrangement uses TRBV7-2 and TRBJ2-7; TCRdb's D gene call, TRBD1, goes unchecked for lack of DNA. Germline CDR1 and CDR2: SGHTA and FQGNSA. The CDR3 is 15 amino acids. The CDR3 sequence is CASSERTGGIDEQYF.

This sequence joins TRBV5-1 and TRBJ2-7; TCRdb selects TRBD1, and the lack of DNA leaves this call unchecked. CDR1 is SGHRS and CDR2 is YFSETQ in the germline V gene. CDR3 length equals 15 residues. The CDR3 protein is CASSPGTAESYEQYF.

The chain joins TRBV28 to TRBJ2-5. Germline assignment: CDR1 MDHEN and CDR2 SYDVKM. CDR3 size: 13 residues. CDR3 sequence reads: CASSLGLLETQYF.

CDR3 sequence: CASSDYLELSTDTQYF. The chain couples TRBV5-5 to TRBJ2-3; there is no DNA to check the TCRdb D call of TRBD1. Germline values: CDR1 SGHKS, CDR2 YYEKEE (reference sequence). The CDR3 sequence is 16 residues long. Full variable domain (missing parts from reference TRBV5-5 and TRBJ2-3): DAGVTQSPTHLIKTRGQQVTLRCSPISGHKSVSWYQQVLGQGPQFIFQYYEKEERGRGNFPDRFSARQFPNYSSELNVNALLLGDSALYLCASSDYLELSTDTQYFGPGTRLTVL.

This chain links TRBV7-2 with TRBJ2-7; the D gene TCRdb calls, TRBD2, cannot be checked with no DNA. The CDR3 has 16 amino acids. Per germline, CDR1 SGHTA and CDR2 FQGNSA. The CDR3 loop reads CASSPQLAGGVYEQYF.

This sequence joins TRBV20-1 and TRBJ2-1; the TRBD1 assignment by TCRdb is unverifiable without DNA. The germline gives CDR1 DFQATT, CDR2 SNEGSKA (reference sequence). The CDR3 totals 14 residues. The CDR3 here is CSARVAGASNEQFF.